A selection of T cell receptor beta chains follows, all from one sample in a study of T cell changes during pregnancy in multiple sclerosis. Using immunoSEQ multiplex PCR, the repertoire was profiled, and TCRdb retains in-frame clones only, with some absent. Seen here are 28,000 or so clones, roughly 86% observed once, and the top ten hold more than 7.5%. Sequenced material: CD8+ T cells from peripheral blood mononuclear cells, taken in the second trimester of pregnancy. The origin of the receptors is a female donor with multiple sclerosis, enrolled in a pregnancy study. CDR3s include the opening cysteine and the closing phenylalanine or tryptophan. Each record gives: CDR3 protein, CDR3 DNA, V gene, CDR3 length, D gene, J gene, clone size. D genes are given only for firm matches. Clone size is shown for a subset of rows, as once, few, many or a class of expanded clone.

CASSLLSYTQYF TGTGCCAGCAGCTTACTGAGTTATACGCAGTATTTT TRBV13 12 . TRBJ2-3 .
CASSFPLAGGQSDTQYF TGTGCCAGCAGCTTCCCCTTAGCGGGGGGGCAATCAGATACGCAGTATTTT TRBV7-8 17 TRBD2 TRBJ2-3 .
CASSPGQGANSPLHF TGTGCCAGCAGTCCCGGACAGGGGGCGAATTCACCCCTCCACTTT TRBV27 15 TRBD1 TRBJ1-6 once
CASSSVVGADEQYF TGTGCCAGCAGCTCCGTAGTGGGGGCGGACGAGCAGTACTTC TRBV16 14 . TRBJ2-7 .
CASSPGTTYTGELFF TGCGCCAGCAGCCCCGGGACTACCTACACCGGGGAGCTGTTTTTT TRBV4-1 15 TRBD2 TRBJ2-2 .
CASSLAEGHTVEQYF TGTGCCAGCAGCTTGGCGGAGGGCCACACTGTTGAGCAGTACTTC TRBV5-6 15 . TRBJ2-7 .
CASSHDRANEQFF TGCGCCAGCAGCCATGACAGGGCGAATGAGCAGTTCTTC TRBV4-1 13 TRBD1 TRBJ2-1 .
CASRSTGDDTDTQYF TGTGCCAGCAGGTCGACAGGGGACGACACAGATACGCAGTATTTT TRBV7-8 15 TRBD1 TRBJ2-3 .
CASSDGTRAGANTGELFF TGTGCCAGCAGTGACGGGACTCGGGCAGGCGCGAACACCGGGGAGCTGTTTTTT TRBV6-1 18 . TRBJ2-2 .
CASSSGYRAKKLFF TGTGCCAGCAGTTCAGGGTACAGGGCTAAAAAACTGTTTTTT TRBV6-5 14 . TRBJ1-4 .
CASSIYSSYEQYF TGTGCCAGCAGCATTTACAGCTCCTACGAGCAGTACTTC TRBV11-2 13 . TRBJ2-7 .
CASSDIHRGEKLFF TGTGCCAGCAGTGACATACACAGGGGTGAAAAACTGTTTTTT TRBV28 14 TRBD1 TRBJ1-4 .
CASSMQQGQPQHF TGTGCCAGTAGTATGCAACAGGGCCAGCCCCAGCATTTT TRBV19 13 . TRBJ1-5 .
CASNYGDTRGNEQFF TGTGCCAGTAATTACGGGGATACTCGTGGAAATGAGCAGTTCTTC TRBV19 15 . TRBJ2-1 .
CASFLDRGLRGYTF TGTGCCAGCTTCCTGGACAGGGGGCTTCGGGGCTACACCTTC TRBV28 14 TRBD1 TRBJ1-2 few
CASSPGLAGGPRNTQYF TGTGCCAGCTCCCCGGGACTAGCGGGGGGGCCTCGTAATACGCAGTATTTT TRBV27 17 TRBD2 TRBJ2-3 .
CASSWDELAGNLFEQFF TGCGCCAGCAGCTGGGACGAACTAGCGGGGAACTTGTTTGAGCAGTTCTTC TRBV5-1 17 TRBD2 TRBJ2-1 .
CASSLLAGDNEQFF TGTGCCAGCAGCTTATTAGCAGGGGACAATGAGCAGTTCTTC TRBV7-8 14 . TRBJ2-1 .
CASSIEQGKPFYGYTF TGCGCCAGCAGCATCGAACAGGGGAAGCCCTTCTATGGCTACACCTTC TRBV5-1 16 TRBD1 TRBJ1-2 .
CASSTPPGGGKNTGELFF TGTGCCAGCAGCACCCCCCCTGGGGGGGGAAAGAACACCGGGGAGCTGTTTTTT TRBV7-9 18 TRBD2 TRBJ2-2 .
CASSPTSGAPSYNEQFF TGTGCCAGCAGCCCGACAAGCGGGGCCCCCTCCTACAATGAGCAGTTCTTC TRBV7-9 17 TRBD2 TRBJ2-1 once
CASSWGPGAGGYTF TGCGCCAGCAGCTGGGGCCCAGGGGCGGGTGGCTACACCTTC TRBV4-3 14 . TRBJ1-2 .
CASSVDRYLFGYTF TGTGCCAGCAGCGTCGACAGGTACCTTTTTGGCTACACCTTC TRBV2 14 . TRBJ1-2 .
CAINGQGARGYTF TGTGCCATCAACGGACAGGGGGCGCGTGGCTACACCTTC TRBV10-3 13 TRBD1 TRBJ1-2 .
CASSLEIGGLANEQYF TGCGCCAGCAGCTTGGAAATCGGCGGACTAGCAAACGAGCAGTACTTC TRBV5-1 16 TRBD2 TRBJ2-7 .
CASRRQGNSYEQYF TGTGCCAGCAGACGACAGGGGAACTCCTACGAGCAGTACTTC TRBV2 14 TRBD1 TRBJ2-7 .
CASSVAPVTEAFF TGTGCCAGCAGCGTAGCCCCGGTGACTGAAGCTTTCTTT TRBV9 13 . TRBJ1-1 .
CASSLQGPNEQYF TGTGCCAGTAGTCTTCAGGGGCCAAACGAGCAGTACTTC TRBV19 13 . TRBJ2-7 .
CASSLVGGGGSGANVLTF TGTGCCAGCAGCTTGGTGGGCGGGGGGGGCTCTGGGGCCAACGTCCTGACTTTC TRBV11-2 18 TRBD2 TRBJ2-6 .
CASSGAGAGGYTF TGTGCCAGCAGTGGGGCAGGGGCGGGTGGCTACACCTTC TRBV6-1 13 . TRBJ1-2 .
CASSATGKSYNSPLHF TGTGCCAGCAGCGCTACAGGGAAATCCTATAATTCACCCCTCCACTTT TRBV9 16 . TRBJ1-6 .